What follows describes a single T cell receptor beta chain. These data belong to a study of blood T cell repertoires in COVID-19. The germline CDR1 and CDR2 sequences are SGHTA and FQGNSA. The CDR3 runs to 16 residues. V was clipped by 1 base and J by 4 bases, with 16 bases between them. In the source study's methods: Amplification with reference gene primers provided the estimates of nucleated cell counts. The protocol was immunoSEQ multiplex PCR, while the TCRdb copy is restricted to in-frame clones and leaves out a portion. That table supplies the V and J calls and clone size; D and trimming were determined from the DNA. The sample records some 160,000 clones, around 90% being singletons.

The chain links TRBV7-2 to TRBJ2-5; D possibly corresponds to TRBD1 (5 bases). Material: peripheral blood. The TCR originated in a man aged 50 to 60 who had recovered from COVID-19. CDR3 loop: CASSLGRPGWSETQYF. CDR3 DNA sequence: TGTGCCAGCAGCTTAGGGCGTCCAGGGTGGTCAGAGACCCAGTACTTC. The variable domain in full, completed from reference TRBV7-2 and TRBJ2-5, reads GAGVSQSPSNKVTEKGKDVELRCDPISGHTALYWYRQSLGQGLEFLIYFQGNSAPDKSGLPSDRFSAERTGGSVSTLTIQRTQQEDSAVYLCASSLGRPGWSETQYFGPGTRLLVL.